In this sample, the clone carrying this TCR beta chain turned up once. Its antigen is not known. The sample originates from a study of cytomegalovirus exposure and HLA in healthy donors. Background on the study: Drawn from HLA-typed donors, 80 million to 95 million unique TCRs were held in an early data release. The study's findings and limits: The authors considered a cluster of highly shared sequence variants likely to be a sequencing artifact. As confirmed in vitro, three CMV-associated chains were specific for CMV antigens.

In germline, CDR1 is SGHRS, CDR2 YFSETQ. The V gene end was trimmed by 3 bases and the J gene end by 2 bases; junction bases not matched to a gene: 6. The CDR3 has 16 amino acids. PCR employed 60 Vbeta and 13 Jbeta primers. Generated by immunoSEQ multiplex PCR, the TCRdb table keeps only in-frame clones and is missing some. The sample shows 200,000 to 250,000 clones, 80% to 85% of them seen only once. The sequenced material came from PBMCs. The V call is TRBV5-1, the J call TRBJ2-3; 10 bases fit TRBD1. The sequence was obtained from a boy younger than 10 in good health and CMV-seronegative. CDR3 sequence reads: CASSSGQGVATDTQYF. The CDR3 nucleotides are TGCGCCAGCAGCTCCGGACAGGGGGTCGCCACAGATACGCAGTATTTT.